Listed below are T cell receptor beta chains from one sample, sequenced in a study of OX40 agonist ivuxolimab in advanced cancers. TCRdb's table, derived via immunoSEQ multiplex PCR, lists solely in-frame clones and lacks some. In the table there are over 45,000 clones, about 93% of which are singletons. Sample: CD4+ or CD8+ T cells sorted from blood, taken in a trial of the OX40 agonist ivuxolimab. These receptor sequences come from an adult with an advanced solid tumor such as melanoma, head and neck, liver or kidney cancer. The CDR3 runs from the conserved cysteine through the conserved F or W. The D gene is left open where the match is weak. Clone size is shown for a subset of rows, as once, few, many or a class of expanded clone.

CDR3 | DNA | V | D | J | size
CASSLIGLTRGEQFF | TGTGCCAGCAGTTTAATAGGTTTAACCCGCGGTGAGCAGTTCTTC | TRBV27 | NA | TRBJ2-1 | NA
CASTDSQETQYF | TGTGCTAGCACGGACAGCCAAGAGACCCAGTACTTC | TRBV7-7 | NA | TRBJ2-5 | NA
CATSRDDLALDQETQYF | TGTGCCACCAGCAGAGATGATTTAGCTCTGGATCAAGAGACCCAGTACTTC | TRBV15 | NA | TRBJ2-5 | NA
CASSLGRAYEQYF | TGTGCCAGCAGCTTGGGCAGGGCCTACGAGCAGTACTTC | TRBV5-5 | NA | TRBJ2-7 | NA
CASALTKREAQETQYF | TGTGCCAGCGCACTCACAAAACGGGAGGCACAAGAGACCCAGTACTTC | TRBV13 | TRBD2 | TRBJ2-5 | NA
CASSPGVRGDEQYF | TGTGCCAGCAGCCCAGGGGTCCGGGGTGACGAGCAGTACTTC | TRBV7-7 | NA | TRBJ2-7 | once
CASSYGLAGGSYEQYF | TGTGCCAGCAGTTACGGACTAGCGGGAGGTTCCTACGAGCAGTACTTC | TRBV27 | TRBD2 | TRBJ2-7 | NA
CASSLVPDSYEQYF | TGTGCCAGCAGCTTAGTCCCGGACTCCTACGAGCAGTACTTC | TRBV7-2 | NA | TRBJ2-7 | NA
CASSVASFPYEQYF | TGTGCCAGCAGCGTAGCCTCTTTCCCCTACGAGCAGTACTTC | TRBV9 | NA | TRBJ2-7 | NA
CARKQVLGYGYTF | TGCGCCCGAAAACAGGTCCTGGGGTATGGCTACACCTTC | TRBV10-2 | NA | TRBJ1-2 | NA
CASRLAELGSTDTQYF | TGTGCCAGCAGATTAGCGGAGCTAGGTAGCACAGATACGCAGTATTTT | TRBV5-6 | NA | TRBJ2-3 | NA
CASSLGTALRTF | TGTGCCAGCAGCTTGGGGACAGCCCTCCGCACCTTC | TRBV5-6 | NA | TRBJ1-2 | once
CASSQEDGREYF | TGCGCCAGCAGCCAAGAAGACGGGAGGGAGTATTTT | TRBV4-1 | TRBD2 | TRBJ2-3 | NA
CASSWAAGPEAFF | TGTGCCAGCAGTTGGGCGGCGGGCCCTGAAGCTTTCTTT | TRBV28 | NA | TRBJ1-1 | NA
CASSERFDSPYEQYF | TGTGCCAGCAGTGAAAGGTTCGACAGTCCCTACGAGCAGTACTTC | TRBV2 | NA | TRBJ2-7 | NA
CASQDVVRSYNEQFF | TGTGCCAGCCAAGACGTGGTCCGCTCCTACAATGAGCAGTTCTTC | TRBV28 | NA | TRBJ2-1 | once
CASSPLGLAGLSYEQYF | TGTGCCAGCAGTCCATTGGGACTAGCGGGTTTATCCTACGAGCAGTACTTC | TRBV28 | TRBD2 | TRBJ2-7 | once
CASSPPQSTGADIQYF | TGTGCCAGCTCACCACCGCAATCCACCGGAGCGGACATTCAGTACTTC | TRBV18 | NA | TRBJ2-4 | NA
CASSSATLADSSYNEQFF | TGTGCCAGCAGCTCGGCGACACTAGCGGATAGCTCCTACAATGAGCAGTTCTTC | TRBV13 | TRBD2 | TRBJ2-1 | NA
CASSPIETSGTSDTQYF | TGTGCCAGCTCACCTATCGAAACTAGCGGGACGTCAGATACGCAGTATTTT | TRBV18 | TRBD2 | TRBJ2-3 | NA
CASTPGGTAYNEQFF | TGTGCCAGCACCCCTGGGGGGACAGCCTACAATGAGCAGTTCTTC | TRBV9 | NA | TRBJ2-1 | NA
CASSPDVDWARGYTF | TGTGCCAGCAGCCCGGACGTGGACTGGGCGAGGGGCTACACCTTC | TRBV7-8 | NA | TRBJ1-2 | NA
CASSLPGPSGANVLTF | TGTGCCAGCAGCTTACCGGGGCCCTCTGGGGCCAACGTCCTGACTTTC | TRBV13 | NA | TRBJ2-6 | NA
CASSLVGGPNTGELFF | TGTGCCAGCAGCCTAGTTGGTGGACCGAACACCGGGGAGCTGTTTTTT | TRBV9 | NA | TRBJ2-2 | NA
CASSPRGGFETQYF | TGTGCCAGCAGTCCCCGGGGGGGCTTTGAGACCCAGTACTTC | TRBV28 | TRBD2 | TRBJ2-5 | NA
CASSQERRGAGELFF | TGCGCCAGCAGCCAAGAAAGAAGAGGGGCCGGGGAGCTGTTTTTT | TRBV4-1 | NA | TRBJ2-2 | NA
CASSSDKGFYGYTF | TGTGCCAGCAGCAGCGACAAGGGATTCTATGGCTACACCTTC | TRBV5-6 | NA | TRBJ1-2 | medium-sized
CASSLPQGVGIQYF | TGTGCCAGCAGCTTACCACAGGGTGTCGGCATTCAGTACTTC | TRBV5-6 | NA | TRBJ2-4 | NA
CASSEVYVYTKQYF | TGCGCCAGCAGTGAGGTTTATGTATATACGAAGCAGTACTTC | TRBV10-2 | NA | TRBJ2-7 | NA
CASSQSRGDEQYF | TGCGCCAGCAGCCAATCACGTGGCGACGAGCAGTACTTC | TRBV4-3 | NA | TRBJ2-7 | NA
CASSLSLAAENEQFF | TGTGCCAGCAGCTTAAGTCTAGCGGCAGAGAATGAGCAGTTCTTC | TRBV7-9 | TRBD2 | TRBJ2-1 | NA
CASSQVGSAASYTF | TGTGCCAGCAGCCAAGTTGGGTCAGCGGCATCCTACACCTTC | TRBV14 | NA | TRBJ1-2 | NA
CASSYSIIHGYTF | TGTGCCAGCAGTTACTCGATCATCCATGGCTACACCTTC | TRBV6-5 | NA | TRBJ1-2 | NA
CASRGSGVHEQYF | TGTGCCAGCAGGGGGTCCGGGGTCCACGAGCAGTACTTC | TRBV27 | NA | TRBJ2-7 | NA
CASSGDLRAGEQFF | TGTGCCAGCAGCGGAGACCTCAGAGCGGGAGAGCAGTTCTTC | TRBV9 | TRBD2 | TRBJ2-1 | NA
CASTFTSAYEQYF | TGTGCCAGCACTTTTACTAGCGCGTACGAGCAGTACTTC | TRBV6-1 | TRBD2 | TRBJ2-7 | NA
CASMPTGGGYGYTF | TGTGCCAGCATGCCCACAGGGGGCGGGTATGGCTACACCTTC | TRBV2 | TRBD1 | TRBJ1-2 | few
CASSYTGALGQDEQYF | TGTGCCAGCAGCTATACAGGGGCCCTGGGCCAAGACGAGCAGTACTTC | TRBV7-2 | TRBD1 | TRBJ2-7 | NA
CASSLAEQGIYYEQYF | TGCGCCAGCAGCTTGGCCGAACAGGGCATCTATTACGAGCAGTACTTC | TRBV5-1 | NA | TRBJ2-7 | NA
CASSLQGWGGYTF | TGTGCCAGCAGTTTACAGGGGTGGGGCGGCTACACCTTC | TRBV28 | NA | TRBJ1-2 | NA
CASSWTGTEQFF | TGTGCCAGCAGCTGGACAGGGACTGAGCAGTTCTTC | TRBV11-3 | TRBD1 | TRBJ2-1 | NA
CATSRDHRAGAIGFNQPQHF | TGTGCCACCAGCAGAGATCATCGGGCCGGGGCTATCGGCTTCAATCAGCCCCAGCATTTT | TRBV15 | NA | TRBJ1-5 | NA
CASSPGVAVTYEQYF | TGCGCCAGCAGCCCGGGAGTAGCGGTCACCTACGAGCAGTACTTC | TRBV4-1 | NA | TRBJ2-7 | NA
CASSLDNNEQFF | TGTGCCAGCAGCTTAGATAACAATGAGCAGTTCTTC | TRBV11-3 | NA | TRBJ2-1 | once
CASSPPRLSQITDTQYF | TGTGCCAGCAGTCCTCCCCGTCTATCCCAAATCACAGATACGCAGTATTTT | TRBV28 | NA | TRBJ2-3 | few
CATSRTSAYNEQFF | TGTGCCACCAGCAGGACTAGCGCCTACAATGAGCAGTTCTTC | TRBV15 | TRBD2 | TRBJ2-1 | NA
CASGEGPNQPQHF | TGTGCTAGTGGCGAGGGACCCAATCAGCCCCAGCATTTT | TRBV12-5 | NA | TRBJ1-5 | once
CASSIVEGKQPQHF | TGTGCCAGTAGTATAGTGGAGGGGAAGCAGCCCCAGCATTTT | TRBV19 | NA | TRBJ1-5 | once
CAWGQRTNYGYTF | TGTGCCTGGGGACAGCGAACTAACTATGGCTACACCTTC | TRBV30 | NA | TRBJ1-2 | NA
CASSVRTGGADTQYF | TGTGCCAGCAGCGTGAGGACAGGGGGAGCAGATACGCAGTATTTT | TRBV9 | TRBD1 | TRBJ2-3 | NA
CASSVSSGTGGSEQYF | TGTGCCAGCAGCGTCTCCTCCGGGACAGGGGGAAGCGAGCAGTACTTC | TRBV9 | TRBD1 | TRBJ2-7 | NA
CASSPVPGLASSETQYF | TGTGCCAGCAGCCCGGTACCGGGACTAGCGAGCTCTGAGACCCAGTACTTC | TRBV27 | TRBD2 | TRBJ2-5 | NA
CASSWSPNQPQHF | TGTGCCAGCAGTTGGTCGCCTAATCAGCCCCAGCATTTT | TRBV27 | NA | TRBJ1-5 | NA